Listed below are T cell receptor beta chains from one sample, sequenced in a study of response to subunit inactivated influenza vaccine. Each CDR3 protein gets one entry after TCRdb re-called the RT-PCR reads with MiXCR. The table has approximately 730,000 distinct CDR3 sequences, 14% seen once. Sequencing used PBMCs from blood, obtained 14 to 15 days before vaccination. The receptors derive from a man aged 45-65 years who received an inactivated influenza vaccine. CDR3s include the opening cysteine and the closing phenylalanine or tryptophan. Each record gives: J gene, V gene, clone size, D gene, CDR3 DNA, CDR3 protein. D genes are given only for firm matches. Size is omitted from some rows. Given values are once, few, many or a class for expanded clones.

>TRBJ2-3|TRBV4-3|few|NA
TGCGCCAGCAGCCAAGATATCCCAAGAGACACGCAGTATTTT
CASSQDIPRDTQYF
>TRBJ2-3|TRBV4-3|few|TRBD2
TGCGCCAGCAGCCAAGATGTTTCAGGGACTATGAATACGCAGTATTTT
CASSQDVSGTMNTQYF
>TRBJ1-4|TRBV11-2|NA|TRBD1
TGTGCCAGCAGCTTAGATACCCGGACAGGGACTGAAAAACTGTTTTTT
CASSLDTRTGTEKLFF
>TRBJ2-7|TRBV9|NA|TRBD1
TGTGCCAGCAGCGGCCGGGACAGCCCCTACGAGCAGTACTTC
CASSGRDSPYEQYF
>TRBJ1-4|TRBV5-1|NA|NA
TGCGCCAGCAGCTTGGTTGACAGAAGGGATGAAAAACTGTTTTTT
CASSLVDRRDEKLFF
>TRBJ1-2|TRBV14|few|TRBD1
TGTGCCAGCAGCCAGGGGACAGAAAGAAACTATGGCTACACCTTC
CASSQGTERNYGYTF
>TRBJ1-2|TRBV15|NA|NA
TGTGCCACCAGCAGAGAGGCTCTCAACTATGGCTACACCTTC
CATSREALNYGYTF
>TRBJ1-2|TRBV7-9|few|NA
TGTGCCAGCAGCTTGGGGAGACTCAACTATGGCTACACCTTC
CASSLGRLNYGYTF
>TRBJ2-7|TRBV6-2/TRBV6-3|few|NA
TGTGCCAGCAGGACGACGACATTTTACTACGAGCAGTACTTC
CASRTTTFYYEQYF
>TRBJ2-1|TRBV7-2|few|NA
TGTGCCAGCAGCTTAGGGACTCCCAATGAGCAGTTCTTC
CASSLGTPNEQFF
>TRBJ2-6|TRBV11-1|NA|NA
TGTGCCAGCAGCCGGCTCAGAGTATGGGGTTTAGCTGGGGCCAACGTCCTGACTTTC
CASSRLRVWGLAGANVLTF
>TRBJ2-1|TRBV10-3|few|TRBD1
TGTGCCACCGGGTTAGGGGACAGGGGTGGAAATGAGCAGTTCTTC
CATGLGDRGGNEQFF
>TRBJ2-3|TRBV20-1|few|TRBD1
TGCAGTGCTAGGTGGACAGGGCGGCCAGATACGCAGTATTTT
CSARWTGRPDTQYF
>TRBJ2-1|TRBV12-3/TRBV12-4|NA|TRBD2
TGTGCCAGCAGTTTAAGTAGCGGGAGTGGTAATGAGCAGTTCTTC
CASSLSSGSGNEQFF
>TRBJ2-3|TRBV11-2|few|TRBD1
TGTGCCAGCAGCTCGGGACAGTCTACGCAGTATTTT
CASSSGQSTQYF
>TRBJ2-7|TRBV27|NA|NA
TGTGCCAGCAGTTCAGTCGACTCGTCATACGAGCAGTACTTC
CASSSVDSSYEQYF
>TRBJ1-1|TRBV12-3/TRBV12-4|many|NA
TGTGCCAGCAGTCTCAGGGTTCCGGGACACACTGAAGCTTTCTTT
CASSLRVPGHTEAFF
>TRBJ2-1|TRBV5-1|NA|TRBD2
TGCGCCAGCAGCTCAACCCATGGGGGGGAGATGTACAATGAGCAGTTCTTC
CASSSTHGGEMYNEQFF
>TRBJ2-1|TRBV12-3/TRBV12-4|few|NA
TGTGCCAGCAGGCAACAGGGGGGGTGGGGCAATGAGCAGTTCTTC
CASRQQGGWGNEQFF
>TRBJ2-3|TRBV12-3/TRBV12-4|NA|NA
TGTGCCAGCAGTTTGACAGGAGCCTACACAGATACGCAGTATTTT
CASSLTGAYTDTQYF
>TRBJ1-6|TRBV4-3|NA|NA
TGCGCCAGCAGCCGGACTGCGACTACAGGTTCTAGATTTTCACCCCTCCACTTT
CASSRTATTGSRFSPLHF
>TRBJ1-4|TRBV27|NA|NA
TGTGCCAGCGGCCCGGGACTCCGGGAAGGGGTACTGTTTTTT
CASGPGLREGVLFF
>TRBJ2-1|TRBV24-1|few|NA
TGTGCCACCAGTGGGGCTAGCAGACAGAACAATGAGCAGTTCTTC
CATSGASRQNNEQFF
>TRBJ2-5|TRBV5-1|few|TRBD2
TGCGCCAGCTCAAGGGGACTAGCGGGGGACACCCAAGAGACCCAGTACTTC
CASSRGLAGDTQETQYF
>TRBJ2-7|TRBV5-1|NA|TRBD1
TGCGCCAGCAGCTTTGAGACAGGGGGCTACTACGAGCAGTACTTC
CASSFETGGYYEQYF
>TRBJ2-1|TRBV6-1|many|NA
TGTGCCAGCAGTGAAAGCAGGACCGGGCAGTTCTTC
CASSESRTGQFF
>TRBJ2-7|TRBV24-1|few|NA
TGTGCCACCAGTGATTTGCTCGCCGCCTACGAGCAGTACTTC
CATSDLLAAYEQYF